Listed below are T cell receptor beta chains from one sample, sequenced in a study of blood T cell repertoires in COVID-19. Profiled with immunoSEQ multiplex PCR; TCRdb holds only in-frame clones, not every one. Of a few hundred thousand clones detected, roughly 84% appear once; the ten largest clones hold about 11%. Sequenced: peripheral blood. Every receptor here comes from an elderly woman with COVID-19, enrolled during active disease. CDR3s include the opening cysteine and the closing phenylalanine or tryptophan. A D gene is named only where the DNA matches it firmly. Clone sizes are given selectively: once, few, many, or a class where the clone is expanded.

J | D | size | V | length | DNA | CDR3
TRBJ1-3 | - | - | TRBV19 | 16 | TGTGCCAGTAGTGTTACGGACATCAACTCTGGAAACACCATATATTTT | CASSVTDINSGNTIYF
TRBJ2-7 | - | - | TRBV5-1 | 13 | TGCGCCAGCAGCCACGGCGGAGGGTACGAGCAGTACTTC | CASSHGGGYEQYF
TRBJ2-1 | TRBD1 | - | TRBV6-5 | 14 | TGTGCCAGCAGTTACAGGGACAGGCAAAGAGAGCAGTTCTTC | CASSYRDRQREQFF
TRBJ1-1 | TRBD1 | once | TRBV7-8 | 14 | TGTGCCAGCAGCCTAGGGGGCGCGGAGACTGAAGCTTTCTTT | CASSLGGAETEAFF
TRBJ1-2 | TRBD1 | - | TRBV30 | 16 | TGTGCCTGGAGGCAGCTAGGGACAGGGGGCGCCGGTGGCTACACCTTC | CAWRQLGTGGAGGYTF
TRBJ2-3 | TRBD2 | - | TRBV24-1 | 15 | TGTGCCACCAGTGCCCGGGGGGGTGGTACAGATACGCAGTATTTT | CATSARGGGTDTQYF
TRBJ2-5 | - | - | TRBV6-2/TRBV6-3 | 15 | TGTGCCAGCAGTTACGCTAGGACACTGAGGGAGACCCAGTACTTC | CASSYARTLRETQYF
TRBJ1-1 | TRBD1 | few | TRBV7-6 | 16 | TGTGCCAGCAGCTTAGGGGGGACAGGGGGCTATACTGAAGCTTTCTTT | CASSLGGTGGYTEAFF
TRBJ2-2 | TRBD1 | few | TRBV6-5 | 15 | TGTGCCAGCCGAGGGGGACAGACTTATACCGGGGAGCTGTTTTTT | CASRGGQTYTGELFF
TRBJ1-1 | - | - | TRBV11-2 | 14 | TGTGCCAGCAGCCCGGGACATCTGAACACTGAAGCTTTCTTT | CASSPGHLNTEAFF
TRBJ2-3 | TRBD2 | - | TRBV5-1 | 15 | TGCGCCAGCAGCTTGCGGGGACTAGGCACAGATACGCAGTATTTT | CASSLRGLGTDTQYF
TRBJ2-2 | TRBD1 | - | TRBV10-3 | 15 | TGTGCCATCAGGTCGACAGGGGGCGACACCGGGGAGCTGTTTTTT | CAIRSTGGDTGELFF
TRBJ2-6 | - | - | TRBV24-1 | 18 | TGTGCCACCAGTGCCACCACAGGGAGTTCTACTGGGGCCAACGTCCTGACTTTC | CATSATTGSSTGANVLTF
TRBJ1-1 | - | - | TRBV24-1 | 16 | TGTGCCACCAGTGATGGAGGGAAGGGAAAGAACACTGAAGCTTTCTTT | CATSDGGKGKNTEAFF
TRBJ1-5 | - | - | TRBV7-9 | 15 | TGTGCCAGCAGCTTAGGCAGGGGAAGCAATCAGCCCCAGCATTTT | CASSLGRGSNQPQHF
TRBJ1-1 | - | few | TRBV18 | 11 | TGTGCCAGCTCACCGGGAGGGGATGCTTTCTTT | CASSPGGDAFF